A selection of T cell receptor beta chains follows, all from one sample in a study of radiotherapy plus CTLA-4 blockade in lung cancer. Repertoires were generated with immunoSEQ multiplex PCR, while TCRdb's copy carries only in-frame clones and drops some. The profile shows approximately 95,000 clones, around 86% of them singletons. The sequences come from peripheral blood, collected from a patient treated with radiotherapy plus ipilimumab. The receptors shown here come from a human donor with non-small cell lung cancer who had a partial response to radiotherapy plus ipilimumab. The CDR3 runs from the conserved cysteine through the conserved F or W. D genes are given only for firm matches. Clone sizes are given selectively: once, few, many, or a class where the clone is expanded.

clone size: -
V gene: TRBV5-1
J gene: TRBJ1-2
D gene: TRBD1
CDR3 protein: CASSRGQGAYGYTF
CDR3 DNA: TGCGCCAGCAGCCGCGGACAGGGTGCTTATGGCTACACCTTC

clone size: once
V gene: TRBV9
J gene: TRBJ2-2
D gene: TRBD2
CDR3 protein: CASTGGGRTGELFF
CDR3 DNA: TGTGCCAGCACCGGGGGGGGGCGCACCGGGGAGCTGTTTTTT

clone size: -
V gene: TRBV10-3
J gene: TRBJ1-5
D gene: TRBD1
CDR3 protein: CATSGQGARSNQPQHF
CDR3 DNA: TGTGCCACCTCGGGACAGGGGGCGAGGAGCAATCAGCCCCAGCATTTT

clone size: -
V gene: TRBV25-1
J gene: TRBJ1-5
D gene: -
CDR3 protein: CASSEAGASSQPQHF
CDR3 DNA: TGTGCCAGCAGTGAAGCAGGGGCTTCCTCTCAGCCCCAGCATTTT

clone size: -
V gene: TRBV4-1
J gene: TRBJ1-1
D gene: TRBD1
CDR3 protein: CASSQENRGRDTEAFF
CDR3 DNA: TGTGCCAGCAGCCAAGAAAACAGGGGGCGCGACACTGAAGCTTTCTTT

clone size: -
V gene: TRBV7-6
J gene: TRBJ2-5
D gene: TRBD2
CDR3 protein: CASSWATSGQETQYF
CDR3 DNA: TGTGCCAGCAGCTGGGCCACTAGCGGCCAAGAGACCCAGTACTTC

clone size: once
V gene: TRBV5-5
J gene: TRBJ2-6
D gene: TRBD1
CDR3 protein: CASSNRGSGANVLTF
CDR3 DNA: TGTGCCAGCAGCAACAGGGGCTCTGGGGCCAACGTCCTGACTTTC

clone size: -
V gene: TRBV2
J gene: TRBJ2-3
D gene: TRBD2
CDR3 protein: CASSERLAGTSDTQYF
CDR3 DNA: TGTGCCAGCAGTGAAAGACTAGCGGGGACTTCAGATACGCAGTATTTT

clone size: -
V gene: TRBV7-9
J gene: TRBJ2-2
D gene: TRBD2
CDR3 protein: CASSFVAGGTGELFF
CDR3 DNA: TGTGCCAGCAGCTTTGTAGCGGGAGGTACGGGGGAGCTGTTTTTT

clone size: -
V gene: TRBV5-1
J gene: TRBJ2-2
D gene: -
CDR3 protein: CASSPKWELFF
CDR3 DNA: TGCGCCAGCAGCCCTAAATGGGAGCTGTTTTTT

clone size: -
V gene: TRBV5-1
J gene: TRBJ2-3
D gene: -
CDR3 protein: CASSPQVSTDTQYF
CDR3 DNA: TGCGCCAGCAGCCCCCAGGTTAGCACAGATACGCAGTATTTT

clone size: -
V gene: TRBV7-2
J gene: TRBJ1-3
D gene: -
CDR3 protein: CASSPRSTGNTIYF
CDR3 DNA: TGTGCCAGCAGCCCCCGTAGCACTGGAAACACCATATATTTT

clone size: -
V gene: TRBV28
J gene: TRBJ1-2
D gene: -
CDR3 protein: CASSSPGAIPNYGYTF
CDR3 DNA: TGTGCCAGCAGTTCCCCAGGGGCGATCCCTAACTATGGCTACACCTTC

clone size: -
V gene: TRBV11-2
J gene: TRBJ2-3
D gene: -
CDR3 protein: CASSPSTDTQYF
CDR3 DNA: TGTGCCAGCAGCCCTAGCACAGATACGCAGTATTTT

clone size: -
V gene: TRBV7-2
J gene: TRBJ2-1
D gene: -
CDR3 protein: CASSLALATTYNEQFF
CDR3 DNA: TGTGCCAGCAGCTTAGCGCTAGCGACCACCTACAATGAGCAGTTCTTC

clone size: -
V gene: TRBV6-5
J gene: TRBJ2-1
D gene: TRBD2
CDR3 protein: CASSYHSSGRHNEQFF
CDR3 DNA: TGTGCCAGCAGTTACCATTCTAGCGGGAGACACAATGAGCAGTTCTTC

clone size: -
V gene: TRBV10-3
J gene: TRBJ1-2
D gene: TRBD1
CDR3 protein: CAISEPGQAGGYTF
CDR3 DNA: TGTGCCATCAGTGAGCCGGGACAGGCGGGTGGCTACACCTTC

clone size: -
V gene: TRBV19
J gene: TRBJ2-5
D gene: -
CDR3 protein: CASSIGGEETQYF
CDR3 DNA: TGTGCCAGTAGTATAGGTGGAGAAGAGACCCAGTACTTC

clone size: -
V gene: TRBV5-4
J gene: TRBJ1-2
D gene: TRBD1
CDR3 protein: CASSSEQGAGGYTF
CDR3 DNA: TGTGCCAGCAGCTCCGAACAGGGGGCTGGTGGCTACACCTTC

clone size: few
V gene: TRBV18
J gene: TRBJ2-1
D gene: TRBD2
CDR3 protein: CASSPPGLAGSNEQFF
CDR3 DNA: TGTGCCAGCTCACCTCCTGGACTAGCGGGATCCAATGAGCAGTTCTTC

clone size: -
V gene: TRBV28
J gene: TRBJ1-4
D gene: -
CDR3 protein: CASKQGPNEKLFF
CDR3 DNA: TGTGCCAGCAAACAGGGACCAAATGAAAAACTGTTTTTT

clone size: -
V gene: TRBV6-5
J gene: TRBJ1-5
D gene: TRBD1
CDR3 protein: CASKKPGQSNQPQHF
CDR3 DNA: TGTGCCAGCAAAAAGCCGGGACAGAGCAATCAGCCCCAGCATTTT

clone size: -
V gene: TRBV11-3
J gene: TRBJ2-1
D gene: TRBD2
CDR3 protein: CASSLGGAGVRNEQFF
CDR3 DNA: TGTGCCAGCAGCTTAGGTGGAGCGGGAGTAAGAAATGAGCAGTTCTTC

clone size: -
V gene: TRBV7-2
J gene: TRBJ2-7
D gene: TRBD1
CDR3 protein: CASSSGGTGGLYEQYF
CDR3 DNA: TGTGCCAGCAGCAGCGGGGGGACAGGGGGCCTCTACGAGCAGTACTTC

clone size: -
V gene: TRBV28
J gene: TRBJ1-5
D gene: -
CDR3 protein: CASSFLDRNQPQHF
CDR3 DNA: TGTGCCAGCAGTTTTCTGGACAGAAATCAGCCCCAGCATTTT

clone size: -
V gene: TRBV19
J gene: TRBJ1-5
D gene: -
CDR3 protein: CASSVRDSNQPQHF
CDR3 DNA: TGTGCCAGTAGTGTCCGGGACTCCAATCAGCCCCAGCATTTT

clone size: -
V gene: TRBV11-2
J gene: TRBJ2-7
D gene: TRBD1
CDR3 protein: CASSHRGGQSSYEQYF
CDR3 DNA: TGTGCCAGCAGCCACCGTGGGGGACAGAGCTCCTACGAGCAGTACTTC

clone size: -
V gene: TRBV5-1
J gene: TRBJ2-1
D gene: -
CDR3 protein: CASSLTGVSLNEQFF
CDR3 DNA: TGCGCCAGCAGCTTAACGGGAGTCTCTCTGAATGAGCAGTTCTTC

clone size: -
V gene: TRBV30
J gene: TRBJ1-1
D gene: -
CDR3 protein: CAWNDGLVTEAFF
CDR3 DNA: TGTGCCTGGAATGACGGGTTGGTCACTGAAGCTTTCTTT

clone size: -
V gene: TRBV18
J gene: TRBJ2-1
D gene: TRBD1
CDR3 protein: CASSPLAGQGLNEQFF
CDR3 DNA: TGTGCCAGCTCACCATTGGCGGGACAGGGGCTCAATGAGCAGTTCTTC

clone size: -
V gene: TRBV27
J gene: TRBJ1-1
D gene: TRBD1
CDR3 protein: CASSLRGTGGTEAFF
CDR3 DNA: TGTGCCAGCAGTTTAAGAGGGACAGGGGGAACTGAAGCTTTCTTT

clone size: -
V gene: TRBV5-5
J gene: TRBJ2-6
D gene: -
CDR3 protein: CASSNPRQTSGANVLTF
CDR3 DNA: TGTGCCAGCAGTAACCCTCGACAGACCTCTGGGGCCAACGTCCTGACTTTC

clone size: -
V gene: TRBV7-3
J gene: TRBJ1-5
D gene: -
CDR3 protein: CASSLTGGLGQPQHF
CDR3 DNA: TGTGCCAGCAGCTTAACTGGGGGACTGGGTCAGCCCCAGCATTTT

clone size: -
V gene: TRBV7-9
J gene: TRBJ1-1
D gene: -
CDR3 protein: CASSSDGHRSNTEAFF
CDR3 DNA: TGTGCCAGCAGCTCCGACGGACATAGGAGCAACACTGAAGCTTTCTTT

clone size: -
V gene: TRBV11-2
J gene: TRBJ2-7
D gene: -
CDR3 protein: CASSLVVGDYEQYF
CDR3 DNA: TGTGCCAGCAGCTTAGTGGTAGGAGACTACGAGCAGTACTTC

clone size: -
V gene: TRBV27
J gene: TRBJ2-1
D gene: TRBD2
CDR3 protein: CASSPRGAGGTNEQFF
CDR3 DNA: TGTGCCAGCAGTCCACGGGGAGCGGGAGGGACTAATGAGCAGTTCTTC